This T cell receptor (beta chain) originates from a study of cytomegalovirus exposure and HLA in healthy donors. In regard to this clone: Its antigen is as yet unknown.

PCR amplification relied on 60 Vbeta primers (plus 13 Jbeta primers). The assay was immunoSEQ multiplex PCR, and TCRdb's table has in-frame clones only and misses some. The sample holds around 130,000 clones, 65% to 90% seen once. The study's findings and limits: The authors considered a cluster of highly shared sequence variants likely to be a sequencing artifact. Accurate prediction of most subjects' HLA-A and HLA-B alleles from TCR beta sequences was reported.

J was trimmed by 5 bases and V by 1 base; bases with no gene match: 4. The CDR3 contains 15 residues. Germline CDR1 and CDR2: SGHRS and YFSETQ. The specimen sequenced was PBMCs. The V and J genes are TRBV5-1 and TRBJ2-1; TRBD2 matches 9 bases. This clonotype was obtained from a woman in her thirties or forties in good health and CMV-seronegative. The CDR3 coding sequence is TGCGCCAGCAGCTTGCGTGCGGGAGGGGACAATGAGCAGTTCTTC. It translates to CASSLRAGGDNEQFF.